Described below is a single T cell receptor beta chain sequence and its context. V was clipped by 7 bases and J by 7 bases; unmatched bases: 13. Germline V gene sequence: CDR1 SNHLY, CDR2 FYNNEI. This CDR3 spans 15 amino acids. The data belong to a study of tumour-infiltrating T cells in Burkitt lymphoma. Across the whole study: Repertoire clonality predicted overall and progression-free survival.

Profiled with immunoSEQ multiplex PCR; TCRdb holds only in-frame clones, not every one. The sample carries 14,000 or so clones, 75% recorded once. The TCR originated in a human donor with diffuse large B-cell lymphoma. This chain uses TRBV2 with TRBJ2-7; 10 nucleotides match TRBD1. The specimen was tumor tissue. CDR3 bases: TGTGCCAGCACGAGGACAGGGGGGACGAGGCGGGAGCAGTACTTC. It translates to CASTRTGGTRREQYF.